This T cell receptor beta chain is drawn from a study of OX40 agonist ivuxolimab in advanced cancers. Study as a whole: Checkpoint inhibitors had been given previously to roughly 40% of patients. Three patients responded partially, comprising one with hepatocellular carcinoma and two with cutaneous melanoma.

Autoimmune disease history or systemic immunosuppression meant exclusion. Trimming removed 5 bases at V and 1 base at J, with 14 bases between. This CDR3 is built from 16 residues. Germline CDR1 KGHSH, CDR2 LQKENI. Some clones are missing from TCRdb's copy, which holds only in-frame ones; the method was immunoSEQ multiplex PCR. Of some 94,000 clones detected, under 95% appear once; the ten largest clones hold around 0.86%. This rearrangement joins TRBV18 to TRBJ2-2; maybe TRBD2 (6 bases). The specimen was CD4+ or CD8+ T cells sorted from blood, collected in a trial of the OX40 agonist ivuxolimab. The receptor was derived from an adult with an advanced solid tumor such as melanoma, head and neck, liver or kidney cancer. CDR3 coding DNA: TGTGCCAGCTCAGCCCGTCTGGGGGGGAACACCGGGGAGCTGTTTTTT. It codes for CASSARLGGNTGELFF.